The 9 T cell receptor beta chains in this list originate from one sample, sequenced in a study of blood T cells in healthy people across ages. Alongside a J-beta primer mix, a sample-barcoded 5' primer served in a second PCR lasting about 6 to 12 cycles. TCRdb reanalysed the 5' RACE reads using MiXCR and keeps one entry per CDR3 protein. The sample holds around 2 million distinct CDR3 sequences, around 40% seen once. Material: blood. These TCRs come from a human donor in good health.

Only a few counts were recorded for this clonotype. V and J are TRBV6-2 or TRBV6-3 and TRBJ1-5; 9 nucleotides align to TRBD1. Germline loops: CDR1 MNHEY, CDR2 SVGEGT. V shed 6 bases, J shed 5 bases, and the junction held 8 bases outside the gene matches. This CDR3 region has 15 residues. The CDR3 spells CASSHLDRGDQPQHF. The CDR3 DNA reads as TGTGCCAGCAGCCACCTGGACAGGGGAGATCAGCCCCAGCATTTT.

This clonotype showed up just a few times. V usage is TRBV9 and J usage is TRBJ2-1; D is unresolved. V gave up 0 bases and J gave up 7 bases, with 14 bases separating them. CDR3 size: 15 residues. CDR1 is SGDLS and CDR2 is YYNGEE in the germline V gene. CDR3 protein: CASSVGPQLGNEQFF. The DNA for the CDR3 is TGTGCCAGCAGCGTAGGTCCCCAGCTTGGGAATGAGCAGTTCTTC.

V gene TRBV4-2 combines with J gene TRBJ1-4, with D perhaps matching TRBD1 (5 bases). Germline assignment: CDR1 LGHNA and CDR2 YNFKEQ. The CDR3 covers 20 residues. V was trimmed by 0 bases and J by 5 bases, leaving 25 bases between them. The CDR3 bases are TGTGCCAGCAGCCAAGATTTCCGTTGGGTACTGGGGCAGGAGAATGAAAAACTGTTTTTT. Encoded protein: CASSQDFRWVLGQENEKLFF.

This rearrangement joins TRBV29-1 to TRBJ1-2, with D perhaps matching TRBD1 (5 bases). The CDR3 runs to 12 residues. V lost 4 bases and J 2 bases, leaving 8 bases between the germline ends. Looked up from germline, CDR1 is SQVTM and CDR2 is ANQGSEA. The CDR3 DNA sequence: TGCAGCGTTGCAGGGTACAACTATGGCTACACCTTC. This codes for CSVAGYNYGYTF.

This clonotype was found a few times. This chain's CDR3 is CASSFGRGGSYEQYF. CDR3 sequence (DNA): TGTGCCAGCAGTTTTGGAAGGGGGGGATCCTACGAGCAGTACTTC. The rearrangement uses TRBV5-6 and TRBJ2-7; tentative D call: TRBD2 (7 bases). The length of the CDR3 is 15 residues. Per the germline V gene, CDR1 is SGHDT and CDR2 is YYEEEE. V lost 5 bases, J lost 1 base, and 16 bases lay in between.

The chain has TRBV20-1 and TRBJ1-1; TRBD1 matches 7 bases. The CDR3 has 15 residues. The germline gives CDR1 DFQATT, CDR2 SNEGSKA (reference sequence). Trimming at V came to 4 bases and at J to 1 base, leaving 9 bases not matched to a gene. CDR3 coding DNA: TGCAGTGCTACAAGAACCCGGACAGGGAACACTGAAGCTTTCTTT. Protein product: CSATRTRTGNTEAFF.

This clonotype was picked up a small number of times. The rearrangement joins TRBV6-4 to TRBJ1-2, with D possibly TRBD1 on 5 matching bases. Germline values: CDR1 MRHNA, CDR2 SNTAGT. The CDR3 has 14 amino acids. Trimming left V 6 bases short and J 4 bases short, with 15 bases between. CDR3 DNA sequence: TGTGCCAGCAGCCCCGATTGGACAAGCTATGGCTACACCTTC. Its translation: CASSPDWTSYGYTF.

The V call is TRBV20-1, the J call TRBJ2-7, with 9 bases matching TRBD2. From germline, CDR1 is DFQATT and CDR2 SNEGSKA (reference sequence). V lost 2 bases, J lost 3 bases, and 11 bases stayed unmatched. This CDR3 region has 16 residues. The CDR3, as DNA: TGCAGTGCTAGAAGAGCGGGGGGTCGGCTCCACTACGAGCAGTACTTC. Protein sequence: CSARRAGGRLHYEQYF.

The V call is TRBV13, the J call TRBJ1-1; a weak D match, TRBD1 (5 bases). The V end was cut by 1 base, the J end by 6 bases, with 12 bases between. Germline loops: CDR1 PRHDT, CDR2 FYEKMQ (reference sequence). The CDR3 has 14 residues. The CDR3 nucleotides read TGTGCCAGCAGCTTAGACCGGACAAGCGCTGAAGCTTTCTTT. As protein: CASSLDRTSAEAFF.